Given below is one T cell receptor (beta chain) in context. Its antigen is undetermined. V lost 2 bases and J 5 bases, leaving 12 bases between the germline ends. The germline V gene encodes CDR1 SGHAT and CDR2 FQNNGV. The CDR3 length is 15 residues. Researchers ran the PCR with 60 Vbeta and 13 Jbeta primers. The assay was immunoSEQ multiplex PCR, and TCRdb's table has in-frame clones only and misses some. The data hold roughly 140,000 clones, with roughly 65% observed a single time. This sample was taken from a study of cytomegalovirus exposure and HLA in healthy donors. Regarding the study as a whole: Researchers catalogued about 150 TCR beta chains as cytomegalovirus-associated. A later analysis linked a missense variant in DCLRE1C to the trimming of TCR beta V and J genes.

Sequencing was performed on PBMCs. This TCR was recovered from a man between 60 and 75 years old in good health and CMV-seronegative. The genes are TRBV11-2 and TRBJ1-4; D is unclear. CDR3 protein: CASSLNGAENEKLFF. In DNA form, the CDR3 reads TGTGCCAGCAGCTTAAACGGAGCTGAAAATGAAAAACTGTTTTTT.